This T cell receptor beta chain stems from a study of blood T cell repertoires in COVID-19. On the study more broadly: Researchers got acute and convalescent COVID-19 samples from the United States, Italy and Spain. The cDNA or gDNA used as material had been derived from T cells, B-cell-depleted T cells, or PBMCs.

Deletions cut 4 bases from V and 2 bases from J, with 11 bases between. This CDR3 is 15 amino acids long. CDR1 is SGHVS, CDR2 FNYEAQ, per germline. Sequenced by immunoSEQ multiplex PCR; TCRdb stores in-frame clones only, minus some. The sample contains about 190,000 clones, almost 90% of which appear only once. J is TRBJ1-4 and V is TRBV7-6; perhaps TRBD1 as D (5 bases). The specimen was peripheral blood. The source is a man in his fifties or sixties with acute or convalescent COVID-19. DNA for the CDR3: TGTGCCAGCAGCTCCCGGGGGGGTACTAATGAAAAACTGTTTTTT. Amino acid sequence: CASSSRGGTNEKLFF.